This T cell receptor (beta chain) was captured by sequencing in a study of PD-1 blockade in classical Hodgkin lymphoma. Sequencing was performed with immunoSEQ multiplex PCR; in TCRdb, only in-frame clones are kept and a portion is missing. This sample has about 13,000 clones, with just under 80% found just once. Relapse after autologous stem cell transplantation occurred in every patient, and brentuximab vedotin exposure varied. The input for sequencing was peripheral blood mononuclear cells (PBMCs), taken at baseline. The clonotype was recovered from a human donor with classical Hodgkin lymphoma.

CDR3 sequence: CASRRTGSHEQYF. For the CDR3, the DNA is TGTGCCAGCAGGAGGACAGGGAGCCACGAGCAGTACTTC. The genes are TRBV6-5 and TRBJ2-7, with 8 bases identical to TRBD1. CDR1 is MNHEY and CDR2 is SVGAGI in the germline V gene. This CDR3 is 13 amino acids long. With 6 bases clipped from V and 5 bases from J, the junction kept 6 bases outside the gene matches.